This is a list of T cell receptor beta chains from one sample in a study of siplizumab effects on memory and regulatory T cells. The table came from immunoSEQ multiplex PCR; TCRdb's copy has only in-frame clones and leaves some out. Here the sample spans around 82,000 clones, 93% being singletons. The sequencing sample was made of CD8+ T cells sorted from blood. These receptors all come from a human donor in good health. Each CDR3 is given with its conserved first and last residue. The order of the fields is CDR3 protein, CDR3 DNA, J gene, D gene, clone size, V gene. The D gene is left open where the match is weak. Some rows mark clone size as missing; the rest say once, few, many or name a class of expanded clone.

cdr3_aa: CASNGGGVYGYTF; cdr3_nt: TGTGCCAGCAACGGGGGTGGTGTCTATGGCTACACCTTC; j_call: TRBJ1-2; d_call: .; clone_size: .; v_call: TRBV11-1
cdr3_aa: CASSPGEGGTALEAFF; cdr3_nt: TGTGCCAGCAGCCCCGGCGAGGGGGGGACAGCGCTTGAAGCTTTCTTT; j_call: TRBJ1-1; d_call: TRBD1; clone_size: .; v_call: TRBV5-4
cdr3_aa: CASSQGQTYEQYF; cdr3_nt: TGTGCCAGCAGCCAGGGACAGACTTACGAGCAGTACTTC; j_call: TRBJ2-7; d_call: TRBD1; clone_size: .; v_call: TRBV11-3
cdr3_aa: CASSFTGSGNTIYF; cdr3_nt: TGTGCCAGCAGCTTCACAGGGTCTGGAAACACCATATATTTT; j_call: TRBJ1-3; d_call: .; clone_size: .; v_call: TRBV7-2
cdr3_aa: CASSIVAGTNEKLFF; cdr3_nt: TGTGCCAGTAGTATAGTGGCGGGTACCAATGAAAAACTGTTTTTT; j_call: TRBJ1-4; d_call: .; clone_size: .; v_call: TRBV19
cdr3_aa: CASSLAWGPTYEQYF; cdr3_nt: TGCGCCAGCAGCTTGGCTTGGGGACCCACCTACGAGCAGTACTTC; j_call: TRBJ2-7; d_call: .; clone_size: .; v_call: TRBV5-1
cdr3_aa: CASSFPRATSPYEQYF; cdr3_nt: TGTGCCAGCAGCTTTCCACGGGCCACCTCCCCCTACGAGCAGTACTTC; j_call: TRBJ2-7; d_call: .; clone_size: .; v_call: TRBV5-4
cdr3_aa: CASSLFSYEQYF; cdr3_nt: TGTGCCAGCAGCCTTTTCTCCTACGAGCAGTACTTC; j_call: TRBJ2-7; d_call: .; clone_size: .; v_call: TRBV14
cdr3_aa: CASSPPGLAGVIYNEQFF; cdr3_nt: TGTGCCAGCAGCCCTCCGGGACTAGCGGGGGTCATTTACAATGAGCAGTTCTTC; j_call: TRBJ2-1; d_call: TRBD2; clone_size: .; v_call: TRBV11-2
cdr3_aa: CASSLGGDQPQHF; cdr3_nt: TGCGCCAGCAGCTTGGGTGGGGATCAGCCCCAGCATTTT; j_call: TRBJ1-5; d_call: .; clone_size: .; v_call: TRBV5-1
cdr3_aa: CASQGLGQETQYF; cdr3_nt: TGTGCCAGCCAGGGACTAGGGCAAGAGACCCAGTACTTC; j_call: TRBJ2-5; d_call: TRBD2; clone_size: .; v_call: TRBV19
cdr3_aa: CASSILAGGQDEQYF; cdr3_nt: TGTGCCAGTAGTATTCTAGCGGGGGGCCAAGACGAGCAGTACTTC; j_call: TRBJ2-7; d_call: TRBD2; clone_size: .; v_call: TRBV19
cdr3_aa: CASGLGALRSRDSTQYF; cdr3_nt: TGTGCTAGTGGTCTGGGGGCCCTTAGAAGTCGGGACAGTACGCAGTATTTT; j_call: TRBJ2-3; d_call: TRBD1; clone_size: .; v_call: TRBV12-5
cdr3_aa: CASSLDSGTSGGAPNEQFF; cdr3_nt: TGTGCCAGCAGCTTAGACTCCGGGACTAGCGGGGGGGCTCCCAATGAGCAGTTCTTC; j_call: TRBJ2-1; d_call: TRBD2; clone_size: .; v_call: TRBV7-9
cdr3_aa: CASSVSGSGIQYF; cdr3_nt: TGTGCCAGCAGCGTCAGTGGGTCAGGCATTCAGTACTTC; j_call: TRBJ2-4; d_call: .; clone_size: .; v_call: TRBV9
cdr3_aa: CASSVLGGGSTDTQYF; cdr3_nt: TGTGCCAGCAGCGTCCTTGGCGGGGGGAGCACAGATACGCAGTATTTT; j_call: TRBJ2-3; d_call: TRBD2; clone_size: .; v_call: TRBV9
cdr3_aa: CASSEGWGIYSNQPQHF; cdr3_nt: TGTGCCAGCAGTGAAGGGTGGGGGATTTATAGCAATCAGCCCCAGCATTTT; j_call: TRBJ1-5; d_call: .; clone_size: .; v_call: TRBV2
cdr3_aa: CASSLGVDEQFF; cdr3_nt: TGTGCCAGCAGCTTAGGGGTGGATGAGCAGTTCTTC; j_call: TRBJ2-1; d_call: .; clone_size: .; v_call: TRBV11-2
cdr3_aa: CASSKGYRDGNYGYTF; cdr3_nt: TGTGCCAGCAGCAAAGGCTACCGGGACGGCAATTATGGCTACACCTTC; j_call: TRBJ1-2; d_call: .; clone_size: .; v_call: TRBV21-1
cdr3_aa: CASSQKQGEETQYF; cdr3_nt: TGCGCCAGCAGCCAAAAACAGGGAGAAGAGACCCAGTACTTC; j_call: TRBJ2-5; d_call: .; clone_size: .; v_call: TRBV4-1
cdr3_aa: CASSRGLPITDTQYF; cdr3_nt: TGTGCCAGCAGCCGAGGACTCCCAATCACAGATACGCAGTATTTT; j_call: TRBJ2-3; d_call: .; clone_size: .; v_call: TRBV7-2
cdr3_aa: CASSFSGDSPLHF; cdr3_nt: TGCGCCAGCAGCTTTTCGGGGGATTCACCCCTCCACTTT; j_call: TRBJ1-6; d_call: .; clone_size: .; v_call: TRBV4-1
cdr3_aa: CASSLGIESSGNTIYF; cdr3_nt: TGTGCCAGCAGCTTAGGGATAGAGTCCTCTGGAAACACCATATATTTT; j_call: TRBJ1-3; d_call: .; clone_size: once; v_call: TRBV13
cdr3_aa: CASRPWETNEKLFF; cdr3_nt: TGCGCCAGCAGGCCTTGGGAGACTAATGAAAAACTGTTTTTT; j_call: TRBJ1-4; d_call: .; clone_size: .; v_call: TRBV5-1
cdr3_aa: CASSQTTGGGYEQYF; cdr3_nt: TGCGCCAGCAGCCAAACCACAGGGGGGGGTTACGAGCAGTACTTC; j_call: TRBJ2-7; d_call: .; clone_size: .; v_call: TRBV4-3
cdr3_aa: CASSSGQGGNTGELFF; cdr3_nt: TGTGCCAGCAGCTCAGGACAGGGCGGGAACACCGGGGAGCTGTTTTTT; j_call: TRBJ2-2; d_call: TRBD1; clone_size: .; v_call: TRBV11-2
cdr3_aa: CASSELENTEAFF; cdr3_nt: TGTGCCAGCAGTGAACTGGAGAACACTGAAGCTTTCTTT; j_call: TRBJ1-1; d_call: .; clone_size: few; v_call: TRBV25-1
cdr3_aa: CASSQGRETEAFF; cdr3_nt: TGCGCCAGCAGCCAAGGCAGGGAAACTGAAGCTTTCTTT; j_call: TRBJ1-1; d_call: .; clone_size: .; v_call: TRBV4-1
cdr3_aa: CASSPMGGPDGYTF; cdr3_nt: TGTGCCAGCAGCCCGATGGGGGGGCCAGATGGCTACACCTTC; j_call: TRBJ1-2; d_call: .; clone_size: .; v_call: TRBV4-2
cdr3_aa: CAWSETGGIADTQYF; cdr3_nt: TGTGCCTGGAGTGAAACAGGGGGCATCGCAGATACGCAGTATTTT; j_call: TRBJ2-3; d_call: TRBD1; clone_size: .; v_call: TRBV30
cdr3_aa: CASSLRDPPETQYF; cdr3_nt: TGTGCCAGCAGTTTACGGGATCCCCCAGAGACCCAGTACTTC; j_call: TRBJ2-5; d_call: .; clone_size: once; v_call: TRBV28
cdr3_aa: CASSSDKEGNTIYF; cdr3_nt: TGTGCCAGCAGCTCGGACAAAGAAGGAAACACCATATATTTT; j_call: TRBJ1-3; d_call: .; clone_size: .; v_call: TRBV7-9
cdr3_aa: CASTAGDRVFISGEKLFF; cdr3_nt: TGTGCCAGCACCGCGGGGGACAGGGTTTTCATATCCGGTGAAAAACTGTTTTTT; j_call: TRBJ1-4; d_call: TRBD1; clone_size: .; v_call: TRBV7-8
cdr3_aa: CASSHGQGEYGYTF; cdr3_nt: TGCGCCAGCAGCCACGGACAGGGGGAGTATGGCTACACCTTC; j_call: TRBJ1-2; d_call: TRBD1; clone_size: .; v_call: TRBV4-3
cdr3_aa: CASSGLAASSYNEQFF; cdr3_nt: TGTGCCAGCAGTGGACTAGCGGCGAGCTCCTACAATGAGCAGTTCTTC; j_call: TRBJ2-1; d_call: TRBD2; clone_size: .; v_call: TRBV28
cdr3_aa: CSVAERGYTDTQYF; cdr3_nt: TGCAGCGTGGCCGAGCGGGGGTACACAGATACGCAGTATTTT; j_call: TRBJ2-3; d_call: TRBD2; clone_size: .; v_call: TRBV29-1
cdr3_aa: CASRAAAGGDEQYF; cdr3_nt: TGTGCCAGCAGGGCCGCGGCAGGGGGGGACGAGCAGTACTTC; j_call: TRBJ2-7; d_call: .; clone_size: .; v_call: TRBV27
cdr3_aa: CASSQVETGIGYTF; cdr3_nt: TGTGCCAGCAGCCAAGTGGAGACAGGGATTGGCTACACCTTC; j_call: TRBJ1-2; d_call: TRBD1; clone_size: once; v_call: TRBV14
cdr3_aa: CASRRRGRLVSTDTQYF; cdr3_nt: TGTGCCAGCAGGCGAAGGGGGCGACTCGTTAGCACAGATACGCAGTATTTT; j_call: TRBJ2-3; d_call: TRBD1; clone_size: .; v_call: TRBV2
cdr3_aa: CASSQPNLEQYF; cdr3_nt: TGCGCCAGCAGTCAGCCAAACTTAGAGCAGTACTTC; j_call: TRBJ2-7; d_call: .; clone_size: once; v_call: TRBV23-1